This T cell receptor beta chain was observed in a study of blood T cell repertoires in COVID-19. At the level of the study: Samples came from the United States, Italy and Spain, spanning acute and convalescent COVID-19.

The V and J ends lost 3 bases and 10 bases respectively, with 13 bases between them. The germline gives CDR1 MGHDK, CDR2 SYGVNS. CDR3 length: 14 amino acids. Libraries were prepared by immunoSEQ multiplex PCR; TCRdb keeps only in-frame clonotypes and omits some of them. The sample shows about 140,000 clones, almost 85% of them seen only once. V and J are TRBV25-1 and TRBJ1-6; TRBD1 might be the D (6 bases). This clonotype was sampled from a man in his fifties or sixties with acute or convalescent COVID-19. Sequencing was carried out using peripheral blood. The DNA of the CDR3 is TGTGCCAGCAGTGACAACAGGGTGAGCTCACCCCTCCACTTT. It encodes CASSDNRVSSPLHF.